This TCR beta chain was sequenced in a study of blood T cell repertoires in COVID-19. Study context: Acute-phase and convalescent COVID-19 samples originated in the United States, Italy and Spain. From T cells, B-cell-depleted T cells, or PBMCs came the material, which was cDNA or gDNA.

Germline V gene data show CDR1 as SEHNR and CDR2 as FQNEAQ (reference sequence). V lost 5 bases to trimming and J lost 4 bases, with 15 bases between them. This CDR3 region has 15 residues. Authors' processing steps: How many nucleated cells were present was estimated from reference gene primer amplification. Clones were sequenced by immunoSEQ multiplex PCR, and TCRdb holds only the in-frame ones, with some missing. That table gives V, J and clone size, and the DNA gave D and trimming. The sample holds under 35,000 clones, 85% seen once. The clonotype was recovered from a woman in her fifties or sixties with active COVID-19. Input material: peripheral blood. V and J are TRBV7-9 and TRBJ2-1; D perhaps matches TRBD2 (7 bases). CDR3: CASSQTGGAYNEQFF. The DNA of the CDR3 is TGTGCCAGCAGCCAGACTGGGGGGGCATACAATGAGCAGTTCTTC.